One sample yielded the 23 T cell receptor beta chains listed below, sequenced in a study of cytomegalovirus exposure and HLA in healthy donors. In the PCR, 60 Vbeta and 13 Jbeta primers were used. Here immunoSEQ multiplex PCR was the method, and the copy in TCRdb shows in-frame clones only, minus some. The sample comprises roughly 220,000 clones, about four fifths of which are singletons, and 2.9% rests with the top ten. Sequencing input: PBMCs. All receptors derive from a man under 40 in good health and CMV-seronegative.

This chain links TRBV6-4 with TRBJ2-2, with D possibly TRBD2 on 5 matching bases. CDR1 and CDR2 (germline): MRHNA, SNTAGT. The CDR3 totals 13 residues. Trimming shortened V by 7 bases and J by 6 bases, and 12 bases separated the two germline ends. The CDR3 DNA is TGTGCCAGCACCCCGAGGGAGTCCGGGGAGCTGTTTTTT. Amino acid sequence: CASTPRESGELFF.

V is TRBV4-3 and J is TRBJ2-7; 10 bases agree with TRBD1. The V and J ends lost 1 base and 4 bases, in that order; junction bases with no gene match: 10. This CDR3 comprises 17 residues. The germline V gene has CDR1 LGHNA and CDR2 YSLEER. The CDR3 loop reads CASSQARQGAVSYEQYF. The CDR3 nucleotides read TGCGCCAGCAGCCAAGCAAGACAGGGGGCGGTTTCATACGAGCAGTACTTC.

The V and J genes are TRBV7-9 and TRBJ2-5; no firm D call. Deletions cut 3 bases from V and 1 base from J, with 9 bases between. Germline assignment: CDR1 SEHNR and CDR2 FQNEAQ (reference sequence). CDR3 length: 14 amino acids. CDR3 loop: CASSFSVTQETQYF. The DNA for the CDR3 is TGTGCCAGCAGCTTCTCGGTAACCCAAGAGACCCAGTACTTC.

This clone was picked up a small number of times. CDR3 amino acids: CASSDHTSGGETQYF. The CDR3 region has the DNA TGTGCCAGCAGCGATCACACCTCGGGGGGGGAGACCCAGTACTTC. This sequence joins TRBV5-4 and TRBJ2-5, with TRBD2 matching 8 bases. The junction had 10 bases not matched to a gene; V was cut back by 4 bases and J by 5 bases. This CDR3 has 15 amino acids. The germline V gene encodes CDR1 SGHNT and CDR2 YYREEE (reference sequence).

This clone was seen a single time. The CDR3 bases are TGTGCCAGCAGCCTGGCGGGGCCCACTGAAGCTTTCTTT. Protein product: CASSLAGPTEAFF. The chain employs TRBV7-2 and TRBJ1-1; D is possibly TRBD1 (5 bases). The V end lost 5 bases, the J end lost 4 bases, and 11 bases lay between the germline ends. CDR1 is SGHTA, CDR2 FQGNSA, per germline. This CDR3 is 13 amino acids long.

The V call is TRBV5-1, the J call TRBJ2-7; 14 positions match TRBD2. J lost 4 bases, V lost 4 bases, and 10 bases had no gene match. The CDR3 totals 17 residues. Looked up from germline, CDR1 is SGHRS and CDR2 is YFSETQ. The CDR3 protein is CASSLGLAGGIAYEQYF. CDR3 sequence (DNA): TGCGCCAGCAGCCTTGGACTAGCGGGGGGCATCGCTTACGAGCAGTACTTC.

This rearrangement joins TRBV27 to TRBJ1-2; 7 bases fit TRBD1. CDR1 MNHEY and CDR2 SMNVEV come from the germline V gene (reference sequence). The V gene end was trimmed by 7 bases and the J gene end by 4 bases; junction bases not matched to a gene: 6. The CDR3 contains 13 residues. CDR3 residues: CASKRTGPYGYTF. The CDR3 bases are TGTGCCAGCAAACGGACAGGTCCCTATGGCTACACCTTC.

The CDR3 DNA follows: TGCAGCGTTGGTCCCAGGTTGGATCGGTACAATGAGCAGTTCTTC. Translated, it gives CSVGPRLDRYNEQFF. This chain joins TRBV29-1 and TRBJ2-1; D is ambiguous. The V end was cut by 4 bases, the J end by 4 bases, with 17 bases between. The CDR3 consists of 15 residues. Per germline, CDR1 SQVTM and CDR2 ANQGSEA.

J is TRBJ1-2 and V is TRBV5-1; 7 bases are a match to TRBD1. J lost 7 bases, V lost 3 bases, and 18 bases had no gene match. The germline CDR1 and CDR2 sequences are SGHRS and YFSETQ. This CDR3 region has 17 residues. The CDR3 DNA sequence: TGCGCCAGCAGCTCTTCGTTAGGGGGACAGAGCAAGGTTGGCTACACCTTC. Protein sequence: CASSSSLGGQSKVGYTF.

Comments on this clone: At one boundary the junction diverges from the germline segment, which might be a read error. The chain uses TRBV4-1 and TRBJ1-2; D unclear. Germline CDR1 MGHRA, CDR2 YSYEKL. The CDR3 runs to 17 residues. CDR3 in amino acids: CASSQDVSAAGRYGHTF. CDR3 coding DNA: TGCGCCAGCAGCCAAGACGTTTCAGCGGCAGGTCGGTATGGCCACACCTTC.

CDR3 DNA: TGTGCCAGCAGCGAGGGGGGGGCGCCACTCACAGATACGCAGTATTTT. It is translated as CASSEGGAPLTDTQYF. V usage is TRBV9 and J usage is TRBJ2-3; tentative D call: TRBD2 (7 bases). CDR1 SGDLS and CDR2 YYNGEE come from the germline V gene. Trimming left V 3 bases short and J 2 bases short, with 16 bases between. The CDR3 is 16 amino acids.

Only a few counts were recorded for this clone. The CDR3 reads CASSQDLSGFYGYTF. DNA of the CDR3: TGCGCCAGCAGCCAAGATCTATCAGGCTTCTATGGCTACACCTTC. V usage is TRBV4-3 and J usage is TRBJ1-2, with D hard to call. Looked up from germline, CDR1 is LGHNA and CDR2 is YSLEER. The CDR3 consists of 15 residues. Trimming cost V 0 bases and J 4 bases, with 12 bases left between them.

The V and J genes are TRBV2 and TRBJ1-4, with a possible D match to TRBD1 (6 bases). Germline V gives CDR1 SNHLY, CDR2 FYNNEI. V was shortened by 0 bases and J by 5 bases, with 13 bases between the two germline ends. The CDR3 has 16 residues. CDR3 nucleotides: TGTGCCAGCAGTGAAGCGCGAGTGGGGGCCAATGAAAAACTGTTTTTT. Translating it yields CASSEARVGANEKLFF.

The rearrangement uses TRBV7-9 and TRBJ1-4; 10 bases match TRBD1. The CDR3 has 18 amino acids. Losses at the gene ends were 0 bases for V and 5 bases for J; bases not matched to a gene: 9. CDR1 and CDR2 (germline): SEHNR, FQNEAQ (reference sequence). This CDR3 is CASSLALLDRGRNEKLFF. CDR3 in DNA: TGTGCCAGCAGCTTAGCGCTTCTCGACAGGGGGCGGAATGAAAAACTGTTTTTT.

This chain links TRBV10-3 with TRBJ2-7, with 8 bases fitting TRBD1. Germline CDR1 reads ENHRY; CDR2 reads SYGVKD. The length of the CDR3 is 16 residues. Trimming removed 6 bases from V and 3 bases from J; junction bases left unmatched: 13. The CDR3 sequence: CAIRGWGQGADYEQYF. The CDR3 nucleotides read TGTGCCATCAGAGGGTGGGGGCAGGGGGCTGACTACGAGCAGTACTTC.

In its sample, this clone was seen a few times. The rearrangement links TRBV5-1 to TRBJ1-5; TRBD1 agrees at 10 bases. The CDR3 runs 17 residues. The ends lost 4 bases at V and 2 bases at J; junction bases unmatched: 9. Per the germline V gene, CDR1 is SGHRS and CDR2 is YFSETQ. The DNA for the CDR3 is TGCGCCAGCAGCGCCGGGACAGGGGTGGTTGGCAATCAGCCCCAGCATTTT. Its protein product is CASSAGTGVVGNQPQHF.

The chain joins TRBV29-1 to TRBJ2-3, with 7 bases aligning to TRBD1. The CDR3 has 14 residues. V was pared by 2 bases and J by 4 bases, with 6 bases of the junction left unmatched. Germline V gene lookup returns CDR1 SQVTM and CDR2 ANQGSEA. The CDR3 sequence: CSVEKGQYPDTQYF. The CDR3 DNA is TGCAGCGTTGAAAAGGGACAGTATCCAGATACGCAGTATTTT.

The chain uses TRBV18 and TRBJ2-1; the match to TRBD2 covers 11 bases. Germline V gene sequence: CDR1 KGHSH, CDR2 LQKENI. CDR3 length equals 16 residues. V shed 1 base, J shed 6 bases, and the junction held 5 bases outside the gene matches. As DNA, the CDR3 is TGTGCCAGCTCACCACTTAGCGGGGGGGCCATCAATGAGCAGTTCTTC. Amino acids: CASSPLSGGAINEQFF.

The genes are TRBV5-4 and TRBJ2-5; 8 bases agree with TRBD2. The J call is doubtful: the DNA matches TRBJ2-7 better. The V gene's germline CDR1 is SGHNT and CDR2 YYREEE (reference sequence). There are 15 residues in the CDR3. CDR3 in DNA: TGTGCCAGCAGCGAGTTGAGCGGGGGAGGGTACGAGCAGTACTTC. Protein product: CASSELSGGGYEQYF.

The J gene is TRBJ1-1, the V gene TRBV5-3, with D possibly matching TRBD1 (5 bases). TRBV5-3 is an ORF for which the function is uncertain. This CDR3 has 17 residues. The V and J ends lost 5 bases and 0 bases respectively, with 20 bases between them. For the CDR3, the DNA is TGTGCCAGAAGTCAGGGAACGCGGCGCCAGATGAACACTGAAGCTTTCTTT. The encoded protein is CARSQGTRRQMNTEAFF.

The CDR3 DNA is TGTGCCAGCAGGAGAGGACAGGGAGGGCGAACTTTCTTT. Protein: CASRRGQGGRTFF. This sequence joins TRBV2 and TRBJ1-1, with 8 bases aligning to TRBD1. V dropped 6 bases and J dropped 12; count of bases not matched to a gene: 12. The CDR3 is 13 residues long. CDR1 SNHLY and CDR2 FYNNEI come from the germline V gene.

CDR3 coding DNA: TGTGCCAGCAGCTTGATGCGTGCGGGGGCCCGCACAGATACGCAGTATTTT. Its protein is CASSLMRAGARTDTQYF. The chain joins TRBV5-6 to TRBJ2-3; D perhaps matches TRBD2 (7 bases). Germline values: CDR1 SGHDT, CDR2 YYEEEE. V dropped 1 base and J dropped 1 base, with 16 bases sitting between them. This CDR3 contains 17 residues.

The chain links TRBV4-1 to TRBJ1-6; D ambiguous. Deletions cut 4 bases from V and 11 bases from J, with 12 bases between. The germline CDR1 and CDR2 sequences are MGHRA and YSYEKL. The CDR3 is made up of 13 amino acids. The CDR3 nucleotides read TGCGCCAGCAGCCCCGTTTCGGGAGCACCCCTCCACTTT. This gives the protein CASSPVSGAPLHF.